The T cell receptor beta chain described here comes from a study of T cells in Graves' hyperthyroidism and ophthalmopathy. This clonotype was seen at least ten times. Amplification of TCR beta CDR3 regions was performed using RNA transcripts as template. First-round RT-PCR of the TCR CDR3 relied on the HTBI primer set. From the multiplex PCR reads, TCRdb called clonotypes with MiXCR, one entry per CDR3 protein. Counted here are 300,000 to 400,000 distinct CDR3 sequences, about 12% occurring once; the ten biggest clones make up 9.2%. This CDR3 comprises 13 residues. V was trimmed by 0 bases and J by 5 bases, leaving 7 bases between them. Germline CDR1 and CDR2: KGHSH and LQKENI. Graves' hyperthyroidism without ophthalmopathy progression within 18 months was termed stable.

The gene calls are TRBV18 and TRBJ1-1; D not certain. The receptor comes from a woman under 30 with Graves' hyperthyroidism. The sample consisted of blood. In DNA, the CDR3 is TGTGCCAGCTCACCACCATCGGGGACTGAAGCTTTCTTT. Translated: CASSPPSGTEAFF.